A single sample is the source of the 24 T cell receptor beta chains below, sequenced in a study of early T cells in non-severe SARS-CoV-2 infection. TCRdb reprocessed the 5' RACE reads via MiXCR and lists one record per CDR3 protein. Of around 61,000 distinct CDR3 sequences in the sample, more than 9% were seen once. Material: whole blood. These receptors came from an adult who was a healthcare worker with PCR-confirmed SARS-CoV-2 infection or an uninfected control (not recorded which).

This clonotype was seen many times. The genes are TRBV4-1 and TRBJ2-7; 9 bases are a match to TRBD1. After removal of 3 bases from V and 7 bases from J, the junction contained 10 bases not matched to a gene. Germline V gene sequence: CDR1 MGHRA, CDR2 YSYEKL. This CDR3 has 15 amino acids. The CDR3 region is CASSQSQGAQREQYF. The CDR3 DNA follows: TGCGCCAGCAGCCAGTCACAGGGGGCGCAAAGAGAGCAGTACTTC.

This clonotype came up a few times. The chain joins TRBV18 to TRBJ2-7; 9 nucleotides align to TRBD1. With V trimmed by 9 bases and J by 3 bases, 9 bases remained unmatched. Germline assignment: CDR1 KGHSH and CDR2 LQKENI. The CDR3 has 14 amino acids. In DNA, the CDR3 is TGTGCCAGTTATTCCGGGACAGGGTTCTACGAGCAGTACTTC. Residues: CASYSGTGFYEQYF.

At least ten counts were recorded for this clonotype. The chain carries TRBV14 and TRBJ2-2; 8 nucleotides agree with TRBD1. With V trimmed by 4 bases and J by 5 bases, 3 bases remained unmatched. The germline V gene has CDR1 SGHDN and CDR2 FVKESK. The CDR3 extends over 14 amino acids. The chain's CDR3 is CASSPNRGTGELFF. Written as DNA, the CDR3 is TGTGCCAGCAGCCCGAACAGGGGGACCGGGGAGCTGTTTTTT. Together with reference TRBV14 and TRBJ2-2, the CDR3 gives the full variable domain: EAGVTQFPSHSVIEKGQTVTLRCDPISGHDNLYWYRRVMGKEIKFLLHFVKESKQDESGMPNNRFLAERTGGTYSTLKVQPAELEDSGVYFCASSPNRGTGELFFGEGSRLTVL.

This clonotype was recorded at least ten times. The chain has TRBV6-1 and TRBJ1-2; the D is unclear. The CDR3 is 14 amino acids. V was pared by 2 bases and J by 4 bases, with 11 bases between. Germline V gene data show CDR1 as MNHNS and CDR2 as SASEGT. In nucleotides, the CDR3 is TGTGCCAGCAGTGAAATGGAAGGTGTCTATGGCTACACCTTC. It translates to CASSEMEGVYGYTF.

This rearrangement joins TRBV15 to TRBJ2-2, with D unresolved. Germline V gene data show CDR1 as LNHNV and CDR2 as YYDKDF (reference sequence). The CDR3 is made up of 14 amino acids. V was cut by 0 bases and J by 4 bases, with 6 bases left in between. In DNA form, the CDR3 reads TGTGCCACCAGCAGAGATATTCGCACCGGGGAGCTGTTTTTT. It encodes CATSRDIRTGELFF.

This clonotype turned up a few times. The chain has TRBV29-1 and TRBJ2-3; tentative D call: TRBD2 (6 bases). Germline CDR1 is SQVTM and CDR2 is ANQGSEA. The CDR3 contains 16 residues. Trimming stripped 0 bases from V and 3 bases from J, with 16 bases between. The CDR3 DNA follows: TGCAGCGTTGAAGATCGTGGGCGGGACGGAACAGATACGCAGTATTTT. Amino acid sequence: CSVEDRGRDGTDTQYF.

This clonotype was picked up a small number of times. The chain is built from TRBV20-1 and TRBJ2-7, with a possible D match to TRBD2 (5 bases). The germline gives CDR1 DFQATT, CDR2 SNEGSKA (reference sequence). There are 15 residues in the CDR3. Trimming removed 3 bases at V and 1 base at J, with 16 bases between. The CDR3 DNA reads as TGCAGTGCTAGTCCCCCCCCACTAGTGTCCTACGAGCAGTACTTC. Its translation is CSASPPPLVSYEQYF.

A few counts support this clonotype. V usage is TRBV18 and J usage is TRBJ2-3, with unresolved D. This CDR3 is built from 15 residues. Trimming shortened V by 1 base and J by 5 bases, and 13 bases separated the two germline ends. Germline CDR1 is KGHSH and CDR2 is LQKENI. This CDR3 is CASSPQIARGDTQYF. In nucleotides, the CDR3 is TGTGCCAGCTCACCACAGATTGCGCGCGGAGATACGCAGTATTTT.

This clonotype was detected only a few times. The rearrangement links TRBV20-1 to TRBJ2-5, with D possibly being TRBD1 (6 bases). This CDR3 is built from 13 residues. V shed 5 bases and J shed 2 bases, with 12 bases lying between them. CDR1 is DFQATT, CDR2 SNEGSKA, per germline (reference sequence). CDR3 loop: CSADTGLQETQYF. DNA of the CDR3: TGCAGTGCTGACACAGGGCTTCAAGAGACCCAGTACTTC.

This clonotype was recorded at least ten times. The CDR3 sequence is CASSTGYYEQYF. The CDR3 DNA follows: TGCGCCAGCAGCACGGGGTACTACGAGCAGTACTTC. The chain combines TRBV5-1 with TRBJ2-7; tentatively, D is TRBD2 (5 bases). The CDR3 runs 12 residues. The germline V and J ends were trimmed by 4 bases and 3 bases, with 8 bases remaining between them. Per germline, CDR1 SGHRS and CDR2 YFSETQ.

The table lists this clonotype with many counts. The V gene is TRBV10-3, the J gene TRBJ2-1; tentative D call: TRBD2 (5 bases). The ends were cut back, 4 bases at V and 8 bases at J, with 27 bases in the middle. This CDR3 has 18 amino acids. Germline V lookup: CDR1 ENHRY, CDR2 SYGVKD. DNA of the CDR3: TGTGCCATCAGTGTCTTAGTTGTGCGGGCGCCGGCTGCTGATGAGCAGTTCTTC. It encodes CAISVLVVRAPAADEQFF.

This clonotype was seen more than once but under ten times. The chain is built from TRBV29-1 and TRBJ2-3, with TRBD2 matching over 7 bases. The length of the CDR3 is 14 residues. With V trimmed by 3 bases and J by 6 bases, 9 bases remained unmatched. CDR1 is SQVTM, CDR2 ANQGSEA, per germline. For the CDR3, the DNA is TGCAGCGTTGAGTCTGCGGGAGAGGGGGATACGCAGTATTTT. Its translation: CSVESAGEGDTQYF.

This clonotype was detected many times. The chain recombines TRBV12-5 with TRBJ1-1; no clear D gene. This CDR3 comprises 13 residues. V lost 6 bases to trimming and J lost 1 base, with 9 bases between them. Germline-derived CDR1 and CDR2 are LGHNT and FRNRAP. The CDR3 DNA sequence: TGTGCTAGTGGATCCCTTGAGAACACTGAAGCTTTCTTT. It is translated as CASGSLENTEAFF.

This clonotype appeared a few times. CDR3 sequence reads: CASSEDSMDGYTF. The CDR3 coding sequence is TGTGCCAGCAGTGAAGACAGTATGGATGGCTACACCTTC. The chain recombines TRBV2 with TRBJ1-2; D unresolved. The CDR3 is 13 residues long. V lost 1 base to trimming and J lost 6 bases, with 9 bases between them. Per germline, CDR1 SNHLY and CDR2 FYNNEI. Full variable domain (outside the CDR3, taken from reference TRBV2 and TRBJ1-2): EPEVTQTPSHQVTQMGQEVILRCVPISNHLYFYWYRQILGQKVEFLVSFYNNEISEKSEIFDDQFSVERPDGSNFTLKIRSTKLEDSAMYFCASSEDSMDGYTFGSGTRLTVV.

This clonotype was detected only a few times. This sequence joins TRBV12-3 or TRBV12-4 and TRBJ2-3; 9 bases align to TRBD1. The CDR3 runs 16 residues. V dropped 1 base and J dropped 3; count of bases not matched to a gene: 5. The CDR3 sequence: CASSLGRQGVTDTQYF. CDR3 nucleotide sequence: TGTGCCAGCAGTTTAGGGCGACAGGGGGTAACAGATACGCAGTATTTT.

This chain connects TRBV15 to TRBJ1-6, with 7 bases identical to TRBD1. The V gene end was trimmed by 2 bases and the J gene end by 5 bases; junction bases not matched to a gene: 3. Per the germline V gene, CDR1 is LNHNV and CDR2 is YYDKDF (reference sequence). The CDR3 sequence is 15 residues long. The CDR3 DNA reads as TGTGCCACCAGCAGAATAGACAGGGATAATTCACCCCTCCACTTT. It specifies CATSRIDRDNSPLHF.

The gene calls are TRBV7-2 and TRBJ2-5; D is unresolved. The CDR3 has 11 amino acids. Looked up from germline, CDR1 is SGHTA and CDR2 is FQGNSA. The V gene lost 5 bases and the J gene lost 5 bases, with 6 bases spanning the gap. Here the CDR3 reads CASSIRETQYF. CDR3 sequence (DNA): TGTGCCAGCAGCATACGGGAGACCCAGTACTTC.

The chain carries TRBV7-2 and TRBJ2-2; 7 positions agree with TRBD1. CDR1 and CDR2 (germline): SGHTA, FQGNSA. V dropped 5 bases and J dropped 6; count of bases not matched to a gene: 9. This CDR3 has 15 residues. CDR3 nucleotide sequence: TGTGCCAGCAGCCCCGAGACAGGGATCGCCGGGGAGCTGTTTTTT. This translates into CASSPETGIAGELFF.

The CDR3 reads CASSRMTGSNYGYTF. In DNA form, the CDR3 reads TGTGCCAGCAGCCGCATGACCGGATCTAACTATGGCTACACCTTC. The rearrangement joins TRBV3-1 to TRBJ1-2; no clear D. V lost 4 bases and J 0 bases, leaving 12 bases between the germline ends. The CDR3 totals 15 residues. Germline CDR1 and CDR2: LGHDT and YNNKEL (reference sequence).

This clonotype was counted many times. The gene calls are TRBV28 and TRBJ2-6; possibly TRBD2 for D (6 bases). V lost 6 bases and J lost 1, with 13 bases in between. This CDR3 region has 16 residues. CDR1 and CDR2 from the germline V gene are MDHEN and SYDVKM. CDR3 residues: CASSYRRGSGANVLTF. CDR3 DNA: TGTGCCAGCAGCTATCGTCGGGGGTCTGGGGCCAACGTCCTGACTTTC.

This clonotype has just a few counts. The chain combines TRBV11-2 with TRBJ2-3; D possibly matches TRBD1 or TRBD2 (6 bases each). Trimming pared 6 bases from V and 6 bases from J, leaving 7 bases between. Per the germline V gene, CDR1 is SGHAT and CDR2 is FQNNGV. This CDR3 spans 11 amino acids. The CDR3 loop is CASRGGDTQYF. For the CDR3, the DNA is TGTGCCAGCAGAGGGGGGGATACGCAGTATTTT.

V usage is TRBV5-4 and J usage is TRBJ2-1; D is unresolved. The CDR3 consists of 14 residues. Trimming shortened V by 4 bases and J by 7 bases, and 15 bases separated the two germline ends. Germline V gene data show CDR1 as SGHNT and CDR2 as YYREEE (reference sequence). The CDR3 DNA reads as TGTGCCAGCAGCCCGATGGGAACCCCGAATGAGCAGTTCTTC. It yields the protein CASSPMGTPNEQFF.

The chain joins TRBV20-1 to TRBJ1-1; 11 nucleotides match TRBD1. The CDR3 has 15 residues. V gave up 0 bases and J gave up 6 bases; unmatched junction bases: 6. Germline CDR1 is DFQATT and CDR2 is SNEGSKA (reference sequence). The CDR3 coding sequence is TGCAGTGCTAGAGATCAGGGACAGGGGGTTGCTGAAGCTTTCTTT. Amino acid sequence: CSARDQGQGVAEAFF.

The sample holds many counts of this clonotype. The V call is TRBV6-2 or TRBV6-3, the J call TRBJ2-7; TRBD2 matches at 7 bases. There are 14 residues in the CDR3. V lost 4 bases, J lost 3 bases, and 6 bases stayed unmatched. Germline values: CDR1 MNHEY, CDR2 SVGEGT. The CDR3: CASSWGGRGYEQYF. As DNA, the CDR3 is TGTGCCAGCAGTTGGGGCGGGAGAGGCTACGAGCAGTACTTC.